A selection of T cell receptor beta chains follows, all from one sample in a study of shared clonotypes between healthy human individuals. Only in-frame clones appear in the TCRdb table, and some are missing; sequencing was by immunoSEQ multiplex PCR. The sample includes around 2,000,000 clones, over 85% seen only once; the top ten take 0.13%. The sample consisted of naive CD4+ T cells sorted from blood. The receptors derive from a man between 18 and 35 years old in good health. The CDR3 runs from the conserved cysteine through the conserved F or W. The order of the fields is CDR3 protein, CDR3 DNA, clone size, D gene, V gene, J gene. A D gene is named only where the DNA matches it firmly. Size is stated for part of the rows, as once, few or many counts, or as a class when the clone is expanded.

CDR3aa: CASSSGQGADTQYF
CDR3nt: TGCGCCAGCAGTTCGGGACAGGGTGCAGATACGCAGTATTTT
abundance: NA
d_gene: TRBD1
v_gene: TRBV5-1
j_gene: TRBJ2-3

CDR3aa: CASSQDLGYSGNTIYF
CDR3nt: TGCGCCAGCAGCCAAGACCTGGGATACTCTGGAAACACCATATATTTT
abundance: once
d_gene: NA
v_gene: TRBV4-1
j_gene: TRBJ1-3

CDR3aa: CASSTGGSWDTQYF
CDR3nt: TGTGCCAGCTCCACAGGGGGTTCTTGGGATACGCAGTATTTT
abundance: NA
d_gene: TRBD1
v_gene: TRBV18
j_gene: TRBJ2-3

CDR3aa: CASSEKGILGQGRNGYTF
CDR3nt: TGTGCCAGCAGTGAAAAAGGAATTTTGGGACAGGGAAGGAATGGCTACACCTTC
abundance: NA
d_gene: TRBD1
v_gene: TRBV2
j_gene: TRBJ1-2

CDR3aa: CASSPISDSNEQFF
CDR3nt: TGTGCCAGCAGCCCCATCTCCGACTCTAATGAGCAGTTCTTC
abundance: NA
d_gene: NA
v_gene: TRBV9
j_gene: TRBJ2-1

CDR3aa: CASSLVGQGGEQRAFF
CDR3nt: TGTGCCAGCAGCTTGGTAGGTCAGGGTGGGGAACAACGAGCTTTCTTT
abundance: many
d_gene: NA
v_gene: TRBV5-6
j_gene: TRBJ1-1

CDR3aa: CASSPIGAVVTEAFF
CDR3nt: TGCGCCAGCAGCCCTATAGGGGCGGTCGTCACTGAAGCTTTCTTT
abundance: NA
d_gene: NA
v_gene: TRBV4-1
j_gene: TRBJ1-1

CDR3aa: CASSYQGLAGTYEQYF
CDR3nt: TGTGCCAGCAGTTATCAGGGCCTAGCGGGAACCTACGAGCAGTACTTC
abundance: NA
d_gene: TRBD2
v_gene: TRBV6-6
j_gene: TRBJ2-7

CDR3aa: CAISGHLAGGPNEQFF
CDR3nt: TGTGCCATCAGTGGCCACCTAGCGGGAGGGCCTAATGAGCAGTTCTTC
abundance: NA
d_gene: TRBD2
v_gene: TRBV10-3
j_gene: TRBJ2-1

CDR3aa: CASSLGGPGQEAFF
CDR3nt: TGCGCCAGCAGCTTGGGGGGCCCGGGACAAGAAGCTTTCTTT
abundance: once
d_gene: NA
v_gene: TRBV5-1
j_gene: TRBJ1-1

CDR3aa: CASKGQNSNQPQHF
CDR3nt: TGTGCCAGCAAAGGACAGAATAGCAATCAGCCCCAGCATTTT
abundance: NA
d_gene: NA
v_gene: TRBV2
j_gene: TRBJ1-5

CDR3aa: CASSPGSNAMNTEAFF
CDR3nt: TGCGCCAGCAGCCCTGGGTCGAACGCCATGAACACTGAAGCTTTCTTT
abundance: NA
d_gene: NA
v_gene: TRBV5-1
j_gene: TRBJ1-1

CDR3aa: CASSLMREAGETQYF
CDR3nt: TGTGCCAGCAGCTTAATGCGGGAGGCGGGGGAGACCCAGTACTTC
abundance: NA
d_gene: TRBD2
v_gene: TRBV7-2
j_gene: TRBJ2-5

CDR3aa: CASSSGQLITETQYF
CDR3nt: TGTGCCAGCAGTTCGGGACAGCTTATCACAGAGACCCAGTACTTC
abundance: NA
d_gene: TRBD1
v_gene: TRBV6-5
j_gene: TRBJ2-5

CDR3aa: CASSSGDRDNQPQHF
CDR3nt: TGTGCCAGCAGTTCCGGAGACAGGGACAATCAGCCCCAGCATTTT
abundance: once
d_gene: TRBD1
v_gene: TRBV28
j_gene: TRBJ1-5

CDR3aa: CASSQGPGGETQYF
CDR3nt: TGCGCCAGCAGCCAAGGACCAGGAGGAGAGACCCAGTACTTC
abundance: NA
d_gene: NA
v_gene: TRBV4-3
j_gene: TRBJ2-5